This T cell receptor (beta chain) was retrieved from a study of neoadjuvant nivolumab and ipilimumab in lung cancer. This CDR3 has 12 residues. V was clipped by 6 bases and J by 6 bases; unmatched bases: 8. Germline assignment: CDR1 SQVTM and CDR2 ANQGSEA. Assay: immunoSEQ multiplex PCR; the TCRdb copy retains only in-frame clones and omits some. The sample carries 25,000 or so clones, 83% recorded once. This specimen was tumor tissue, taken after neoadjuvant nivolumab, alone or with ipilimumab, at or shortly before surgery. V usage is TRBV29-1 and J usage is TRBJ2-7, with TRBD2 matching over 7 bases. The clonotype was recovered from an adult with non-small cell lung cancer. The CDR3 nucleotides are TGCAGCGTGGGGAGGGCGCAGGGCGAGCAGTACTTC. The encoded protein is CSVGRAQGEQYF.